This T cell receptor (beta chain) was profiled in a study of blood T cell repertoires in COVID-19. Study as a whole: The United States, Italy and Spain provided the acute and convalescent COVID-19 samples. PBMCs, B-cell-depleted T cells, or T cells provided the cDNA or gDNA that made up the material.

Original handling: Scientists estimated how many nucleated cells there were by amplifying reference gene primers. Profiling relied on immunoSEQ multiplex PCR, and the TCRdb table lists in-frame clones only, not all of them. V and J calls plus clone size are reproduced from that table; the DNA served to infer D and trimming. The table has about 230,000 clones, approximately 80% seen once; the top ten hold roughly 1.4%. The V gene's germline CDR1 is SQVTM and CDR2 ANQGSEA. This CDR3 is built from 14 residues. J gave up 0 bases and V 8 bases, and 6 bases lay outside the gene matches. The source of this sequence is a woman between 35 and 50 years old who had recovered from COVID-19. The J gene is TRBJ1-1, the V gene TRBV29-1; 10 bases match TRBD1. Sequencing input: peripheral blood. The chain's CDR3 is CSTDRGQMNTEAFF. Written as DNA, the CDR3 is TGCAGCACCGACAGGGGGCAAATGAACACTGAAGCTTTCTTT.